The following is a TCR beta chain sequence with its context. Method: immunoSEQ multiplex PCR; TCRdb's copy keeps in-frame clones and lacks some. The repertoire includes some 250,000 clones, approximately 91% of them detected once, and around 0.8% sits in the top ten. The germline gives CDR1 SGDLS, CDR2 YYNGEE. V was cut by 0 bases and J by 7 bases, with 13 bases left in between. The CDR3 length is 14 residues. These data belong to a study of blood T cell repertoires in COVID-19. The chain is built from TRBV9 and TRBJ2-5; possible D gene TRBD2, 6 bases. Sequenced input: peripheral blood. The sequence was collected from a woman aged 30 to 39 with acute or convalescent COVID-19. In DNA form, the CDR3 reads TGTGCCAGCAGCGTAGGTTCCTGGGGAGGGACCCAGTACTTC. It is translated as CASSVGSWGGTQYF. The whole variable domain, remainder taken from reference TRBV9 and TRBJ2-5, is DSGVTQTPKHLITATGQRVTLRCSPRSGDLSVYWYQQSLDQGLQFLIQYYNGEERAKGNILERFSAQQFPDLHSELNLSSLELGDSALYFCASSVGSWGGTQYFGPGTRLLVL.